The rows below give T cell receptor beta chains drawn from one sample of a study of T cell responses to AZD1222 COVID-19 vaccine. Clones were read by immunoSEQ multiplex PCR, and TCRdb kept only the in-frame ones, dropping some. The table has some 120,000 clones, roughly 87% seen once. This material consisted of peripheral blood, taken 28 days after the second AZD1222 dose. Source of these receptors: an adult who received the AZD1222 COVID-19 vaccine. Both conserved end residues are part of each CDR3. Fields, in order: V gene, clone size, D gene, CDR3 length, J gene, CDR3 DNA, CDR3 protein. A D gene is named only where the DNA matches it firmly. Expanded clones are given a class, and other clones once, few, many or no size at all.

TRBV7-9,NA,NA,14,TRBJ2-3,TGTGCCAGCACCTGGGGTACAGGCACAGATACGCAGTATTTT,CASTWGTGTDTQYF
TRBV7-6,NA,TRBD1,13,TRBJ2-3,TGTGCCAGCAGCTTAACAGGGGGGGATACGCAGTATTTT,CASSLTGGDTQYF
TRBV7-9,NA,NA,15,TRBJ2-2,TGTGCCAGCAGCTTAAGGGCCCCGAACACCGGGGAGCTGTTTTTT,CASSLRAPNTGELFF
TRBV3-1/TRBV3-2,NA,TRBD1,14,TRBJ1-5,TGTGCCAGCAGCGGGGGGGCAGGGGGTCAGCCCCAGCATTTT,CASSGGAGGQPQHF
TRBV28,NA,NA,11,TRBJ1-5,TGTGCCAGCAGTTCTCGGCAGCCCCAGCATTTT,CASSSRQPQHF
TRBV4-1,few,TRBD1,15,TRBJ1-2,TGCGCCAGCAGCCAAACCGGACAGGGTTTCTATGGCTACACCTTC,CASSQTGQGFYGYTF
TRBV6-5,NA,NA,15,TRBJ1-6,TGTGCCAGCAGTTACTGGCGGACGGGAAATTCACCCCTCCACTTT,CASSYWRTGNSPLHF
TRBV4-2,NA,NA,17,TRBJ2-6,TGTGCCAGCAGCCAAGAAGACAGCTTCTCTGGGGCCAACGTCCTGACTTTC,CASSQEDSFSGANVLTF
TRBV2,NA,NA,13,TRBJ2-2,TGTGCCAGCAGTGATATAGGGGCCGGGGAGCTGTTTTTT,CASSDIGAGELFF
TRBV2,NA,NA,14,TRBJ1-2,TGTGCCAGCAGCGGAGGTCCCACTCCGTATGGCTACACCTTC,CASSGGPTPYGYTF
TRBV19,NA,TRBD1,12,TRBJ2-7,TGTGCCAGTACCTGGACAGGGGGTGAGCAGTACTTC,CASTWTGGEQYF
TRBV7-3,NA,TRBD1,14,TRBJ1-2,TGTGCCAGCAGCCAGGGGGGACAGTTCTATGGCTACACCTTC,CASSQGGQFYGYTF
TRBV6-2/TRBV6-3,NA,NA,13,TRBJ1-1,TGTGCCAGCAGTTACAGGGCGCTGGAAAAAGCTTTCTTT,CASSYRALEKAFF
TRBV3-1/TRBV3-2,NA,NA,14,TRBJ1-3,TGTGCCAGCAGCCTCTTGACAACTGGAAACACCATATATTTT,CASSLLTTGNTIYF
TRBV6-5,NA,NA,14,TRBJ2-7,TGTGCCACCCGAAGGCCGGAGGCTTTCTACGAGCAGTACTTC,CATRRPEAFYEQYF
TRBV28,few,NA,16,TRBJ2-1,TGTGCCAGCAGTTTAGCCTACGTGAGCTCCTACAATGAGCAGTTCTTC,CASSLAYVSSYNEQFF
TRBV3-1/TRBV3-2,NA,NA,14,TRBJ1-2,TGTGCCAGCAGCCAACCGTTCCAGGACCATGGCTACACCTTC,CASSQPFQDHGYTF
TRBV4-3,NA,NA,19,TRBJ1-6,TGCGCCAGCAGCCAAGAGGGCAGGGCTACAAGCTCCTATAATTCACCCCTCCACTTT,CASSQEGRATSSYNSPLHF
TRBV11-2,NA,TRBD1,16,TRBJ2-7,TGTGCCAGCAGCTCAACGTATGGACAGGGATCCTACGAGCAGTACTTC,CASSSTYGQGSYEQYF
TRBV27,NA,TRBD1,18,TRBJ1-6,TGTGCCAGCAGTCCACGGGACAGGGGGCCAGGGGTGGGTTCACCCCTCCACTTT,CASSPRDRGPGVGSPLHF
TRBV11-2,NA,NA,13,TRBJ2-3,TGTGCCAGCAGCGCCCGACCCACGGATACGCAGTATTTT,CASSARPTDTQYF
TRBV6-5,NA,NA,13,TRBJ1-2,TGTGCCAGCAGCCCCGACAGAAACTATGGCTACACCTTC,CASSPDRNYGYTF
TRBV11-3,NA,TRBD1,16,TRBJ1-2,TGTGCCAGCAGTCAAAGGACAGGGAAGGCCGGGAGTGGCTACACCTTC,CASSQRTGKAGSGYTF
TRBV18,NA,NA,14,TRBJ1-1,TGTGCCAGCTCACTCCGAGTCGGGAACACTGAAGCTTTCTTT,CASSLRVGNTEAFF
TRBV15,NA,NA,13,TRBJ2-3,TGTGCCACCCGACTTAGTAGCACAGATACGCAGTATTTT,CATRLSSTDTQYF
TRBV5-1,NA,NA,16,TRBJ1-5,TGCGCCAGCAGCCCCGGACCACTCAATAGCAATCAGCCCCAGCATTTT,CASSPGPLNSNQPQHF
TRBV6-5,NA,TRBD1,15,TRBJ2-3,TGTGCCAGCAGGGCTCGTCGACAGGGGACAGATACGCAGTATTTT,CASRARRQGTDTQYF
TRBV10-3,NA,NA,14,TRBJ1-2,TGTGCCTCCTGTCTCTCGCCCTCTAACTATGGCTACACCTTC,CASCLSPSNYGYTF
TRBV11-3,NA,NA,16,TRBJ2-5,TGTGCCAGCAGCTCAAGTAGGGGACCCCGACAAGAGACCCAGTACTTC,CASSSSRGPRQETQYF
TRBV3-1/TRBV3-2,NA,TRBD1,13,TRBJ1-1,TGTGCCATCAAGCGGCAGGGGGACACTGAAGCTTTCTTT,CAIKRQGDTEAFF
TRBV23-1,NA,TRBD1,14,TRBJ1-4,TGCGCCAGCAGGCCCGACAGGGTCCGGGAAAAACTGTTTTTT,CASRPDRVREKLFF
TRBV27,NA,TRBD2,14,TRBJ2-1,TGTGCCAGCAGGGCGGGGGGGTCCTACAATGAGCAGTTCTTC,CASRAGGSYNEQFF
TRBV19,once,NA,13,TRBJ1-5,TGTGCCAGTAGTATTGACGTTATCAAGCCCCAGCATTTT,CASSIDVIKPQHF
TRBV2,few,TRBD1,14,TRBJ1-2,TGTGCCAGCATTCTACAGGGGACTAACTATGGCTACACCTTC,CASILQGTNYGYTF
TRBV19,NA,NA,15,TRBJ1-3,TGTGCCAGTAGTTCCCGACAGAACTCTGGAAACACCATATATTTT,CASSSRQNSGNTIYF
TRBV28,NA,NA,13,TRBJ1-3,TGTGCCAGCAGTTCTCGACTTGGAAACACCATATATTTT,CASSSRLGNTIYF
TRBV30,NA,NA,15,TRBJ1-5,TGTGCCTGGAGCGGCCTCGGCGGGGGAAATCAGCCCCAGCATTTT,CAWSGLGGGNQPQHF
TRBV5-1,NA,TRBD1,16,TRBJ1-3,TGCGCCAGCAGCCCCGATTCTGGGACAGCTGGAAACACCATATATTTT,CASSPDSGTAGNTIYF
TRBV5-1,NA,NA,13,TRBJ1-5,TGCGCCAGCAGCCCGTCGGGCAATCAGCCCCAGCATTTT,CASSPSGNQPQHF
TRBV29-1,NA,NA,13,TRBJ1-2,TGCAGCGTTGAACTTCTCCTGGTGGATGGCTACACCTTC,CSVELLLVDGYTF
TRBV10-3,NA,TRBD1,15,TRBJ2-1,TGTGCCATCAGTGGAGGGGGACAGGGCTACAATGAGCAGTTCTTC,CAISGGGQGYNEQFF
TRBV7-2,NA,NA,13,TRBJ1-1,TGTGCCAGCAGCTCAGGTTGGAACACTGAAGCTTTCTTT,CASSSGWNTEAFF
TRBV27,many,NA,12,TRBJ1-5,TGTGCCAGCAGTTTCCAAAATCAGCCCCAGCATTTT,CASSFQNQPQHF
TRBV28,NA,NA,12,TRBJ2-7,TGTGCCAGCAGTAGTTCCTCCTACGAGCAGTACTTC,CASSSSSYEQYF
TRBV2,NA,NA,12,TRBJ1-4,TGTGCCAGCAAGAGGATCGGTGAAAAACTGTTTTTT,CASKRIGEKLFF
TRBV12-5,NA,NA,12,TRBJ1-2,TGTGCTAGTGGTTTGGTACGGGGCGGCTACACCTTC,CASGLVRGGYTF
TRBV28,NA,NA,15,TRBJ2-7,TGTGCCAGCAGCCCTCCCCCGGGCCTCTCCTACGAGCAGTACTTC,CASSPPPGLSYEQYF
TRBV27,NA,NA,14,TRBJ2-5,TGTGCCAGATCCTCCAGGGGGGGGCAAGAGACCCAGTACTTC,CARSSRGGQETQYF
TRBV6-5,NA,NA,13,TRBJ1-2,TGTGCCAGCAGTACCCTAGGAAACTCCGGCTACACCTTC,CASSTLGNSGYTF
TRBV27,NA,NA,15,TRBJ2-1,TGTGCCAGCTCCCCCCTGAGTGGCTCCTACAATGAGCAGTTCTTC,CASSPLSGSYNEQFF
TRBV7-8,NA,TRBD1,15,TRBJ2-5,TGTGCCAGCAGCCCCGGACAGGACTTATCGGAGACCCAGTACTTC,CASSPGQDLSETQYF
TRBV7-2,NA,NA,16,TRBJ1-6,TGTGCCAGCAGACTATCGACAGGCAAGAGGAATTCACCCCTCCACTTT,CASRLSTGKRNSPLHF
TRBV12-5,NA,TRBD1,21,TRBJ2-1,TGTGCTAGTGGTTTGGTACTAGGCAGCGGGACAGGGGGTTCCTCCTACAATGAGCAGTTCTTC,CASGLVLGSGTGGSSYNEQFF
TRBV30,NA,NA,12,TRBJ1-6,TGTGCCTGGAGCCCCAGGGATTCACCCCTCCACTTT,CAWSPRDSPLHF
TRBV6-6,NA,NA,12,TRBJ1-2,TGTGCCAGCAGCCCGGAAAGCTATGGCTACACCTTC,CASSPESYGYTF
TRBV30,NA,TRBD1,16,TRBJ1-6,TGTGCCTGGAATCTGGCGGGACAGGGATTAGGTTCACCCCTCCACTTT,CAWNLAGQGLGSPLHF
TRBV2,NA,TRBD1,13,TRBJ1-4,TGTGCCAGCAGAAGGGGGCAGAATGAAAAACTGTTTTTT,CASRRGQNEKLFF
TRBV6-1,NA,NA,16,TRBJ1-3,TGTGCCAGCAGCGAACAACTACAGCGATCTGGAAACACCATATATTTT,CASSEQLQRSGNTIYF
TRBV4-1,once,TRBD1,16,TRBJ1-3,TGCGCCAGCACCACCAACACAGGGGGTCAGAGAAACACCATATATTTT,CASTTNTGGQRNTIYF
TRBV6-2/TRBV6-3,few,NA,12,TRBJ2-5,TGTGCCAGCAGTTACTCCCAAGAGACCCAGTACTTC,CASSYSQETQYF